The 28 T cell receptor beta chains below all came from one sample that was sequenced in a study of neoadjuvant anti-PD-1 for oral cavity cancer. The assay was immunoSEQ multiplex PCR, and TCRdb's table has in-frame clones only and misses some. Of 9,500 to 10,000 clones in the sample, about 60% were seen once. Time point here: after neoadjuvant nivolumab, at surgical resection. The sequencing used PBMCs, collected after nivolumab (anti-PD-1) treatment. Every receptor here comes from a person aged 40-85 years with oral cavity squamous cell carcinoma.

This clone was detected a few times. The germline gene is not matched at one end of the junction; a read error may be the cause. This chain connects TRBV7-6 to TRBJ2-2; 8 bases are a match to TRBD2. Per germline, CDR1 SGHVS and CDR2 FNYEAQ. The CDR3 contains 13 residues. DNA for the CDR3: TGTGCCAGCAGCCTAGCGGGCGGCGGGGAGCTGTTTTTT. Amino acid sequence: CASSLAGGGELFF.

This chain links TRBV27 with TRBJ2-1, with D hard to call. Germline CDR1 MNHEY, CDR2 SMNVEV (reference sequence). The CDR3 extends over 15 amino acids. V was pared by 6 bases and J by 2 bases, with 14 bases between. The DNA of the CDR3 is TGTGCCAGCAGACCAGGACGTACCACCTACAATGAGCAGTTCTTC. It specifies CASRPGRTTYNEQFF.

This sequence joins TRBV7-9 and TRBJ2-2; D not certain. Germline assignment: CDR1 SEHNR and CDR2 FQNEAQ (reference sequence). Trimming pared 0 bases from V and 6 bases from J, leaving 5 bases between. The CDR3 sequence is 13 residues long. This CDR3 reads CASSLAASGELFF. Here the CDR3 DNA reads TGTGCCAGCAGCTTAGCGGCGTCCGGGGAGCTGTTTTTT.

This clone was found a few times. This sequence joins TRBV30 and TRBJ2-2; TRBD2 is a possible D gene (5 bases). Trimming removed 0 bases at V and 5 bases at J, with 10 bases between. The germline CDR1 and CDR2 sequences are GTSNPN and SVGIG (reference sequence). The CDR3 totals 14 residues. The DNA of the CDR3 is TGTGCCTGGAGTGTCGGATGGGAGACCGGGGAGCTGTTTTTT. It codes for CAWSVGWETGELFF.

The V gene is TRBV5-5, the J gene TRBJ2-7; 9 bases are shared with TRBD1. J lost 7 bases, V lost 3 bases, and 14 bases had no gene match. Germline lookup yields CDR1 SGHKS and CDR2 YYEKEE (reference sequence). The CDR3 covers 16 residues. The CDR3 reads CASSSQGANNLNEQYF. The CDR3 DNA follows: TGTGCCAGCAGCTCACAGGGGGCCAATAATCTTAATGAGCAGTACTTC. Filled out from reference TRBV5-5 and TRBJ2-7, the complete variable domain reads DAGVTQSPTHLIKTRGQQVTLRCSPISGHKSVSWYQQVLGQGPQFIFQYYEKEERGRGNFPDRFSARQFPNYSSELNVNALLLGDSALYLCASSSQGANNLNEQYFGPGTRLTVT.

The chain is built from TRBV5-6 and TRBJ2-2; D is perhaps TRBD2 (6 bases). Germline lookup yields CDR1 SGHDT and CDR2 YYEEEE. The V end was cut by 4 bases, the J end by 0 bases, with 10 bases between. This CDR3 is built from 15 residues. CDR3 sequence: CASSPTRANTGELFF. CDR3 bases: TGTGCCAGCAGCCCGACTAGGGCGAACACCGGGGAGCTGTTTTTT.

The V and J genes are TRBV28 and TRBJ1-2; D is undetermined. Germline V CDR1 and CDR2: MDHEN, SYDVKM. The CDR3 has 12 amino acids. Trimming stripped 6 bases from V and 7 bases from J, with 12 bases between. DNA for the CDR3: TGTGCCAGCAGCCCCACCAATTTTGGCTACACCTTC. Amino acid sequence: CASSPTNFGYTF.

CDR3 loop: CASSPGNQPQHF. DNA for the CDR3: TGTGCCAGCTCACCTGGCAATCAGCCCCAGCATTTT. The chain uses TRBV18 and TRBJ1-5; D is unclear. The CDR3 is 12 residues long. Trimming removed 3 bases from V and 2 bases from J, with 2 bases in between. Per germline, CDR1 KGHSH and CDR2 LQKENI.

The chain recombines TRBV7-2 with TRBJ2-7, with a possible D match to TRBD2 (5 bases). The germline V gene has CDR1 SGHTA and CDR2 FQGNSA. Trimming took 5 bases from V and 0 from J, leaving 14 bases between them. The CDR3 length is 15 residues. CDR3 nucleotides: TGTGCCAGCAGCACGACCGGTGGGAGCTCCTACGAGCAGTACTTC. Its protein is CASSTTGGSSYEQYF.

The chain combines TRBV6-5 with TRBJ1-2; 8 bases are shared with TRBD1. Trimming took 0 bases from V and 6 from J; bases not matched to a gene: 3. Germline CDR1 and CDR2: MNHEY and SVGAGI. CDR3 length: 14 amino acids. DNA of the CDR3: TGTGCCAGCAGTTACTCGTGGACAGGGAATGGCTACACCTTC. As protein: CASSYSWTGNGYTF.

This chain links TRBV2 with TRBJ1-2; D call uncertain. Germline V gene sequence: CDR1 SNHLY, CDR2 FYNNEI. The germline V and J ends were trimmed by 7 bases and 4 bases, with 13 bases remaining between them. The CDR3 extends over 13 amino acids. The CDR3 here is CASKETSSYGYTF. CDR3 coding DNA: TGTGCCAGCAAGGAGACTTCGAGCTATGGCTACACCTTC.

This clone appeared a few times. This chain links TRBV11-3 with TRBJ2-3; TRBD1 aligns across 9 bases. The CDR3 is made up of 16 amino acids. The J segment lost 1 base and the V segment lost 5 bases, leaving 7 bases of the junction unmatched. CDR1 and CDR2 (germline): SGHNT, YENEEA. Here the CDR3 DNA reads TGTGCCAGCAGCCCTGGGACAGGGAGCCGCACAGATACGCAGTATTTT. Amino acids: CASSPGTGSRTDTQYF.

The rearrangement links TRBV9 to TRBJ2-7, with D maybe TRBD1 (6 bases). Trimming removed 4 bases from V and 5 bases from J, with 22 bases in between. The CDR3 sequence is 16 residues long. CDR1 SGDLS and CDR2 YYNGEE come from the germline V gene. CDR3 sequence (DNA): TGTGCCAGCAGCCCCGAGACAGGTCCCCCTTCCCACGAGCAGTACTTC. It translates to CASSPETGPPSHEQYF.

The V gene is TRBV5-4, the J gene TRBJ2-7; D tentatively reads TRBD1 or TRBD2 (6 bases each). V lost 0 bases and J lost 6, with 16 bases in between. CDR3 length: 15 residues. Germline V lookup: CDR1 SGHNT, CDR2 YYREEE (reference sequence). The CDR3 coding sequence is TGTGCCAGCAGCTTGGAAGGGGGGTGGGGCTCCGAGCAGTACTTC. This translates into CASSLEGGWGSEQYF.

The rearrangement links TRBV6-5 to TRBJ1-4; perhaps TRBD1 as D (5 bases). Trimming took off 5 bases at V and 3 bases at J, with 13 bases between the two ends. Germline values: CDR1 MNHEY, CDR2 SVGAGI. This CDR3 is 15 amino acids long. CDR3 sequence: CASSPRGWSNEKLFF. For the CDR3, the DNA is TGTGCCAGCAGTCCTCGGGGGTGGTCTAATGAAAAACTGTTTTTT.

CDR3 in DNA: TGCGCCAGCAGCCAGGGTAAACTAGCGGGAGGGTACGAGCAGTACTTC. As protein: CASSQGKLAGGYEQYF. The genes are TRBV4-1 and TRBJ2-7; 13 bases agree with TRBD2. After removal of 3 bases from V and 4 bases from J, the junction contained 6 bases not matched to a gene. The CDR3 contains 16 residues. Germline CDR1 is MGHRA and CDR2 is YSYEKL.

The rearrangement uses TRBV4-2 and TRBJ2-1, with TRBD2 matching 7 bases. Germline CDR1 and CDR2: LGHNA and YNFKEQ. J gave up 0 bases and V 4 bases, and 3 bases lay outside the gene matches. This CDR3 contains 15 residues. The DNA for the CDR3 is TGTGCCAGCAGCCGCAGCGGGGCCTCCTACAATGAGCAGTTCTTC. Translation gives CASSRSGASYNEQFF.

This clone was detected a few times. The chain employs TRBV30 and TRBJ1-2; the match to TRBD1 covers 7 bases. Trimming took 7 bases from V and 6 from J; bases not matched to a gene: 2. The CDR3 sequence is 10 residues long. Germline values: CDR1 GTSNPN, CDR2 SVGIG (reference sequence). Written as DNA, the CDR3 is TGTGCCTTCACAGGGGATGGCTACACCTTC. This translates into CAFTGDGYTF.

The chain combines TRBV6-1 with TRBJ2-7; 10 bases map to TRBD2. From germline, CDR1 is MNHNS and CDR2 SASEGT. The CDR3 extends over 14 amino acids. V shed 4 bases, J shed 2 bases, and the junction held 2 bases outside the gene matches. The CDR3 DNA reads TGTGCCAGCAGTGCCCTAGCGGGGGCCTACGAGCAGTACTTC. Its protein product is CASSALAGAYEQYF.

J is TRBJ2-7 and V is TRBV29-1, with 7 bases lining up with TRBD1. From germline, CDR1 is SQVTM and CDR2 ANQGSEA. This CDR3 has 13 amino acids. Germline trimming cut 4 bases from V and 1 base from J; bases unmatched to any gene: 4. The CDR3 bases are TGCAGCGTTGTCGGGGACAGATCCTACGAGCAGTACTTC. This translates into CSVVGDRSYEQYF.

The chain couples TRBV19 to TRBJ1-5, with TRBD1 matching 10 bases. The CDR3 has 17 amino acids. The V gene end was trimmed by 5 bases and the J gene end by 3 bases; junction bases not matched to a gene: 10. Germline-derived CDR1 and CDR2 are LNHDA and SQIVND (reference sequence). CDR3 sequence (DNA): TGTGCCAGTAGTCCACCCGGGACAGGGGCCCCCAATCAGCCCCAGCATTTT. This encodes CASSPPGTGAPNQPQHF.

This clone has just a few counts. This CDR3 is CASSPPTGSSEAFF. The CDR3 region has the DNA TGTGCCAGCTCACCACCGACAGGTTCGTCTGAAGCTTTCTTT. The V call is TRBV18, the J call TRBJ1-1; possible D gene TRBD1, 6 bases. Trimming pared 0 bases from V and 6 bases from J, leaving 11 bases between. The CDR3 loop spans 14 amino acids. Germline CDR1 KGHSH, CDR2 LQKENI.

This clone was seen a few times. The chain uses TRBV14 and TRBJ2-5; TRBD2 aligns across 9 bases. This CDR3 region has 15 residues. In germline, CDR1 is SGHDN, CDR2 FVKESK. V shed 4 bases and J 2 bases; nucleotides not matched to a gene: 5. The CDR3 loop reads CASSPGLAPQETQYF. CDR3 DNA: TGTGCCAGCAGCCCGGGACTAGCCCCGCAAGAGACCCAGTACTTC.

The rearrangement links TRBV10-3 to TRBJ2-7, with D possibly being TRBD1 (6 bases). Looked up from germline, CDR1 is ENHRY and CDR2 is SYGVKD. V was cut by 1 base and J by 7 bases, with 26 bases left in between. CDR3 length: 18 residues. CDR3 sequence (DNA): TGTGCCATCAGTGAGTTCCTGAAGACAGGCCTCCTTGGGCGGGAGCAGTACTTC. It yields the protein CAISEFLKTGLLGREQYF.

The chain joins TRBV6-4 to TRBJ1-1, with D maybe TRBD1 (6 bases). This CDR3 region has 14 residues. Germline CDR1 reads MRHNA; CDR2 reads SNTAGT. V lost 8 bases to trimming and J lost 0 bases, with 13 bases between them. CDR3 sequence: CASAPRDMNTEAFF. CDR3 DNA: TGTGCCAGCGCGCCCCGGGACATGAACACTGAAGCTTTCTTT.

The chain employs TRBV5-1 and TRBJ1-2, with 7 bases that match TRBD1. J gave up 1 base and V 3 bases, and 12 bases lay outside the gene matches. The CDR3 has 17 amino acids. CDR1 and CDR2 from the germline V gene are SGHRS and YFSETQ. Written as DNA, the CDR3 is TGCGCCAGCAGCTGGAACCCGGGACAGCTTGATAACTATGGCTACACCTTC. It translates to CASSWNPGQLDNYGYTF. Combining the CDR3 with reference TRBV5-1 and TRBJ1-2 gives the whole variable domain KAGVTQTPRYLIKTRGQQVTLSCSPISGHRSVSWYQQTPGQGLQFLFEYFSETQRNKGNFPGRFSGRQFSNSRSEMNVSTLELGDSALYLCASSWNPGQLDNYGYTFGSGTRLTVV.

The gene calls are TRBV5-4 and TRBJ2-3; the match to TRBD2 covers 9 bases. Trimming at V came to 4 bases and at J to 4 bases, leaving 7 bases not matched to a gene. Germline loops: CDR1 SGHNT, CDR2 YYREEE (reference sequence). This CDR3 has 15 amino acids. CDR3 in DNA: TGTGCCAGCAGCGGCGGGGGGGACCTCGCAGATACGCAGTATTTT. Translated, it gives CASSGGGDLADTQYF.

CDR3 in amino acids: CASSSWDRSYNEQFF. CDR3 nucleotide sequence: TGTGCCAGCAGTTCCTGGGACAGATCTTACAATGAGCAGTTCTTC. J is TRBJ2-1 and V is TRBV6-6, with 7 bases that match TRBD1. The CDR3 has 15 residues. CDR1 is MNHNY and CDR2 is SVGAGI in the germline V gene (reference sequence). Trimming cost V 4 bases and J 4 bases; bases outside gene matches: 7.